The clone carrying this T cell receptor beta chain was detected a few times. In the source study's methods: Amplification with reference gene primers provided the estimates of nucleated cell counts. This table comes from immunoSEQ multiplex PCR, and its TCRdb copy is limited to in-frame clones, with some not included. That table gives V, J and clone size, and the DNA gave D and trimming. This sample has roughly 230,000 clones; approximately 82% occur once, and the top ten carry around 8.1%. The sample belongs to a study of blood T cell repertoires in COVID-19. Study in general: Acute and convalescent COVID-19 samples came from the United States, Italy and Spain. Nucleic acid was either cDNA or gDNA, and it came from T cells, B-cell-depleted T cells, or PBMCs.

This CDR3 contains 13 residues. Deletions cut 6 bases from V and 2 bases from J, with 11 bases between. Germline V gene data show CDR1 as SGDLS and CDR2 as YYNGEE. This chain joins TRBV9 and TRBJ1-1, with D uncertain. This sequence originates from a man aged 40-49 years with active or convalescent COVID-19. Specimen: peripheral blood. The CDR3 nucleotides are TGTGCCAGCAACCCGGGTCCCAACACTGAAGCTTTCTTT. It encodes CASNPGPNTEAFF.